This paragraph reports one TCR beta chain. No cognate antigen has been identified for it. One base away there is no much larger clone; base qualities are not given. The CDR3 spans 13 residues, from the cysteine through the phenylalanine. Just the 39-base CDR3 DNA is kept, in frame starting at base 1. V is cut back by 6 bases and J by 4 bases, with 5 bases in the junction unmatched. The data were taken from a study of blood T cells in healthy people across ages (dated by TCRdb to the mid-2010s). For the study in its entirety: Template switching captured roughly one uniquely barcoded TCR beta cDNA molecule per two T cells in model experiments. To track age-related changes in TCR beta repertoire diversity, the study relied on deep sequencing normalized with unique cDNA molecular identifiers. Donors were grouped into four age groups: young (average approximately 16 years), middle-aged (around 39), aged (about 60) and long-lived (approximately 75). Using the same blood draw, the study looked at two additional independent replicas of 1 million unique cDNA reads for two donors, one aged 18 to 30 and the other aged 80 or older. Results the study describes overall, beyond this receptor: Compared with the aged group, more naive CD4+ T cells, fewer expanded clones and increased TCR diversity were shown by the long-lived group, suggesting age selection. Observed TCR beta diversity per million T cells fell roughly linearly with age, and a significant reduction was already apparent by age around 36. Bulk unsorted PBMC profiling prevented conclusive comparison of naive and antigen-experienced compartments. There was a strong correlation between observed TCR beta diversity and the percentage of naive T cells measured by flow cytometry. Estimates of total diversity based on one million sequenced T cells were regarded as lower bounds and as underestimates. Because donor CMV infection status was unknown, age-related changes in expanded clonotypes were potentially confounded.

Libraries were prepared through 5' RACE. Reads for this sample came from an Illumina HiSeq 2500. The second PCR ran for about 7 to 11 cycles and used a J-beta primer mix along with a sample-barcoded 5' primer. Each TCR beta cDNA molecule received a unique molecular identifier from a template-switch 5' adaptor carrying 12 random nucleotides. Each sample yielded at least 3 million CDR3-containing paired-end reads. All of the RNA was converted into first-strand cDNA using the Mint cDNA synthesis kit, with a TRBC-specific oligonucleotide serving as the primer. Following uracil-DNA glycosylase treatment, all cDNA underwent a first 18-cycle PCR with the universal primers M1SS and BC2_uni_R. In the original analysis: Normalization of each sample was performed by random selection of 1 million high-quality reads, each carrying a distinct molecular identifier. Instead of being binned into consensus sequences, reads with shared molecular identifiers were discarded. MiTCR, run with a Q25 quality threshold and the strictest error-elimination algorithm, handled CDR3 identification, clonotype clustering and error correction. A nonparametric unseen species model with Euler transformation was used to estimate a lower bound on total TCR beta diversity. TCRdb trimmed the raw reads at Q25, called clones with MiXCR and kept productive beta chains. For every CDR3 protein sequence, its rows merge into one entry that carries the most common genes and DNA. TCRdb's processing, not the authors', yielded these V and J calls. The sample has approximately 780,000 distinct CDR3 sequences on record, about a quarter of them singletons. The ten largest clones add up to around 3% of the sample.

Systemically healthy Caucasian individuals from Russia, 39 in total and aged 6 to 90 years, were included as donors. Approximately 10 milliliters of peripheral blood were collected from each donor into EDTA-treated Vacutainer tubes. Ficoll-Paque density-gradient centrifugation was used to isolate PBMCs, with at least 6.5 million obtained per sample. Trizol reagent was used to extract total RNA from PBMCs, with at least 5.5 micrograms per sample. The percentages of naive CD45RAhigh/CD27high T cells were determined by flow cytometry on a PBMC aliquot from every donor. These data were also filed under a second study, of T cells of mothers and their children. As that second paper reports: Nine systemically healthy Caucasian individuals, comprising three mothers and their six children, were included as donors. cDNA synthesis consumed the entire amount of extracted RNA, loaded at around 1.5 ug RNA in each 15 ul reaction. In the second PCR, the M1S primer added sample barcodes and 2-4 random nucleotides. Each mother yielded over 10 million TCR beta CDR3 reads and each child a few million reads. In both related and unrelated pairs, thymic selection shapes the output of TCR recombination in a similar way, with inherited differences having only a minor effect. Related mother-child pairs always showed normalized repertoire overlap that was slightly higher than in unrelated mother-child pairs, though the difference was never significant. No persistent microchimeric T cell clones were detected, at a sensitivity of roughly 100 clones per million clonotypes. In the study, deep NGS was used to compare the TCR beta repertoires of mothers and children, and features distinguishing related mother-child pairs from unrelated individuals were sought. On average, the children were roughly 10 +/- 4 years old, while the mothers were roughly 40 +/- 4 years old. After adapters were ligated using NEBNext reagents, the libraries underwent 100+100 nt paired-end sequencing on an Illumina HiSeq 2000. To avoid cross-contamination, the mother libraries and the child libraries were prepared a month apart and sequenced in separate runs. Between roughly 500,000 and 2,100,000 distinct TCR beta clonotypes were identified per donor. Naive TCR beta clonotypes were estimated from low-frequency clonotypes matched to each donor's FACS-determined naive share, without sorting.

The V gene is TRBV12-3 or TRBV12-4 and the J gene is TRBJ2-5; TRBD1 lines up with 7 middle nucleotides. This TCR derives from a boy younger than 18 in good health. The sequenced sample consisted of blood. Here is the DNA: TGTGCCAGCAGGCCAGGACAGGCAGAGACCCAGTACTTC. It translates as CASRPGQAETQYF.